Given below is one TCR beta chain in context. The source of the sample is a study of identical twins. The CDR3 has 16 residues. Germline lookup yields CDR1 MGHRA and CDR2 YSYEKL. V was clipped by 1 base and J by 2 bases; unmatched bases: 4. TCRdb independently ran MiXCR on the 5' RACE reads; one entry per CDR3 protein. Of about 390,000 distinct CDR3 sequences in the sample, about 9% were seen once. The chain combines TRBV4-1 with TRBJ2-7; 11 bases match TRBD2. The origin of this receptor is a woman between 45 and 60 years old in good health. Sequenced input: naive T cells sorted from blood. The CDR3 DNA follows: TGCGCCAGCAGCCAAGGCTCTAGCGGGAGGACCTACGAGCAGTACTTC. Its translation: CASSQGSSGRTYEQYF.